This T cell receptor (beta chain) was found in a study of siplizumab effects on memory and regulatory T cells. Study conclusions and caveats: It seemed that naive T cells were more diverse than memory cells and were major contributors to the alloresponse. Tregs proliferating in siplizumab cultures lacked confirmation of their suppressive function. For mappable alloreactive CD4+ clones, the mean Treg-derived fraction was nearly 70% with siplizumab and 25% to 30% in controls.

TCRdb's table, derived via immunoSEQ multiplex PCR, lists solely in-frame clones and lacks some. The sample carries 50,000 or so clones, about 90% recorded once. The germline V and J ends were trimmed by 3 bases and 7 bases, with 13 bases remaining between them. Germline values: CDR1 SGHDN, CDR2 FVKESK. The CDR3 extends over 14 amino acids. About this clone: Its cognate antigen is unknown.

The chain recombines TRBV14 with TRBJ2-4; D remains ambiguous. The receptor was isolated from a human donor in good health. The specimen was naive CD8+ T cells sorted from blood. Here the CDR3 DNA reads TGTGCCAGCAGCCATAGGGTTCTCGACAACATTCAGTACTTC. Protein sequence: CASSHRVLDNIQYF.